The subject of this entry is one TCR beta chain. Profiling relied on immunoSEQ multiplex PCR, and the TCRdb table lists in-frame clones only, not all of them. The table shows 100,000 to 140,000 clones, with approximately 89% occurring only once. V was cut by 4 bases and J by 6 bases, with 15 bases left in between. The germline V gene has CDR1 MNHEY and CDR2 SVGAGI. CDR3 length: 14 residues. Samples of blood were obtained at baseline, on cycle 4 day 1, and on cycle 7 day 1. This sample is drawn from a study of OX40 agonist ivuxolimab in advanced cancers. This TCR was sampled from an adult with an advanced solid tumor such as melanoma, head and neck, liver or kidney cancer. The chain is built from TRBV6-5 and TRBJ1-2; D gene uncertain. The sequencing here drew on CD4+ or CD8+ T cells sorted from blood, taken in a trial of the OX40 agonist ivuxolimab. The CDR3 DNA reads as TGTGCCAGCAGTTTCATTGGGGTTGAGAATGGCTACACCTTC. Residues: CASSFIGVENGYTF.